This TCR beta chain appears in the sequencing data of a study of blood T cells in healthy people across ages (dated by TCRdb to 2013 to 2016). For the wider study: In model experiments, template switching captured roughly one uniquely barcoded TCR beta cDNA molecule for every two T cells. Using the same blood draw, the study looked at two additional independent replicas of 1 million unique cDNA reads for two donors, one aged 18 to 30 and the other aged 80 or older. The donors were split into four age groups: young (average around 15 years), middle-aged (39), aged (over 55) and long-lived (over 75). The study measured age-related changes in TCR beta repertoire diversity using deep sequencing normalized with unique cDNA molecular identifiers. Donors of different ages were randomly distributed across sequencing lanes to avoid experimental bias. The research as a whole found: The long-lived group showed more naive CD4+ T cells, fewer expanded clones and increased TCR diversity than the aged group, suggesting age selection. Because the CMV infection status of the donors was unknown, age-related changes in expanded clonotypes may potentially have been confounded. Estimates of total diversity based on one million sequenced T cells were regarded as lower bounds and as underestimates. Conclusive comparison of naive and antigen-experienced compartments was prevented by the profiling of bulk unsorted PBMCs. Observed TCR beta diversity correlated strongly with the percentage of naive T cells measured by flow cytometry. Observed TCR beta diversity per million T cells fell roughly linearly with age, and a significant reduction was already apparent by age roughly 40.

Comment on this clonotype: There is no known antigen for this receptor. There are no base qualities to consult, and no much larger clone falls within one base.

The method behind the library was 5' RACE. A second PCR of roughly 6 to 11 cycles was run with a J-beta primer mix and a sample-barcoded 5' primer. A unique molecular identifier was introduced onto each TCR beta cDNA molecule by a template-switch 5' adaptor carrying 12 random nucleotides. Each sample yielded at least 2.5 million CDR3-containing paired-end reads. First-strand cDNA was synthesized from all RNA with the Mint cDNA synthesis kit, primed by a TRBC-specific oligonucleotide. Following uracil-DNA glycosylase treatment, a first 18-cycle PCR with universal primers M1SS and BC2_uni_R was performed on all cDNA. In the paper's pipeline: For normalization, 1 million high-quality reads were randomly selected from each sample, with every read carrying a distinct molecular identifier. Instead of being binned into consensus sequences, reads that shared molecular identifiers were thrown out. MiTCR, with a Q25 quality threshold and the strictest error-elimination algorithm, was used for CDR3 identification, clonotype clustering and error correction. A nonparametric unseen species model with Euler transformation was used to estimate lower-bound total TCR beta diversity. The raw public reads went through TCRdb reprocessing: fastp at Q25, MiXCR clone calling, in-frame beta chains kept. When rows share a CDR3 protein, they turn into one entry using the most common DNA and genes. The V and J calls come from TCRdb's annotation, not from the publication. Across this sample there are some 1,800,000 distinct CDR3 sequences, with roughly two fifths seen only once. The ten most abundant clones make up 20% to 25% of the sample.

Cut back by 5 bases and 4 bases, the V and J ends lie 13 bases apart. The CDR1 and CDR2 encoded by the germline V gene are MNHEY and SVGEGT. From cysteine to phenylalanine, the CDR3 is 14 amino acids long. Just the 42-base CDR3 DNA is kept, in frame starting at base 1. The roughly 39 donors, aged about 6 to 95 years, were systemically healthy Caucasian individuals from Russia. Approximately 9.3 milliliters of peripheral blood were collected from each donor into EDTA-treated Vacutainer tubes. PBMCs were isolated by Ficoll-Paque density-gradient centrifugation, with at least 7 million obtained per sample. Trizol reagent was used to extract total RNA from the PBMCs, yielding at least 6 micrograms per sample. For every donor, an aliquot of PBMCs went through flow cytometry to measure the percentages of naive CD45RAhigh/CD27high T cells.

The rearranged segments are TRBV6-2 or TRBV6-3 and TRBJ2-3; the D gene is perhaps TRBD2, on 6 matching bases. This clonotype was obtained from a human donor in good health. The sequenced sample consisted of blood. CDR3 loop: CASSPSAEADTQYF. The DNA sequence reads TGTGCCAGCAGTCCTAGCGCAGAGGCAGATACGCAGTATTTT.